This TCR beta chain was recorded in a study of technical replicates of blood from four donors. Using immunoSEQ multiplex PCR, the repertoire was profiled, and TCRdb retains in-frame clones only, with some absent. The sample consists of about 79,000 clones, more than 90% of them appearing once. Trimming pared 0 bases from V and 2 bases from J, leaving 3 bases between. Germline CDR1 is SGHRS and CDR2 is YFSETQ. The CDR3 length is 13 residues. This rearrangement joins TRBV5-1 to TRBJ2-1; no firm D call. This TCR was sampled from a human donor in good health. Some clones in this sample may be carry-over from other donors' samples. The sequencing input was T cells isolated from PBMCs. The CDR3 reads CASSLDTYNEQFF. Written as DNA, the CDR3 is TGCGCCAGCAGCTTGGACACCTACAATGAGCAGTTCTTC.